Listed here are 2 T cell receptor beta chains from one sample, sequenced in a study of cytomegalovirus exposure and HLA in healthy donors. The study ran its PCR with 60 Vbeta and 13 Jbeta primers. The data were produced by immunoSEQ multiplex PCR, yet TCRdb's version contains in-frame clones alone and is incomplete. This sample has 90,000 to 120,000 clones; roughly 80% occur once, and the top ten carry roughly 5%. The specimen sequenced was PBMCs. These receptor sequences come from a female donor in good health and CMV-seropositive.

In DNA, the CDR3 is TGTGCCAGCAGGGCAGGGACTACTAACTATGGCTACACCTTC. It codes for CASRAGTTNYGYTF. The V and J genes are TRBV27 and TRBJ1-2; D perhaps matches TRBD1 (5 bases). CDR3 length equals 14 residues. The V gene's germline CDR1 is MNHEY and CDR2 SMNVEV (reference sequence). V was cut by 6 bases and J by 0 bases, with 11 bases left in between.

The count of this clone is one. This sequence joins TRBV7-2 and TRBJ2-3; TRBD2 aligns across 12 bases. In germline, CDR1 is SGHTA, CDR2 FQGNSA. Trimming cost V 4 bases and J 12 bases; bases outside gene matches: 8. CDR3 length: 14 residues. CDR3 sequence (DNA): TGTGCCAGCAGCTGGCAAGGACTAGCGGGATCACAGTATTTT. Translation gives CASSWQGLAGSQYF.